This T cell receptor beta chain was observed in a study of Ad26.COV2.S vaccination and SARS-CoV-2 variants. Sequencing was performed with immunoSEQ multiplex PCR; in TCRdb, only in-frame clones are kept and a portion is missing. The table shows about 350,000 clones, with 85% to 90% occurring only once. Treatment defined: around 19 received Ad26.COV2.S at low or high dose, single or two shots; about 5 received placebo; per-sample allocation not given. The study sampled participants on day 63 after the first vaccine or placebo injection. V dropped 6 bases and J dropped 7; count of bases not matched to a gene: 7. The CDR3 has 14 residues. Germline V gene data show CDR1 as WSHSY and CDR2 as SAAADI.

The chain uses TRBV10-2 and TRBJ2-1; 9 bases are a match to TRBD2. The origin of this receptor is a person aged 18-60 years who received the Ad26.COV2.S COVID-19 vaccine or a placebo. The material sequenced was peripheral blood, taken in a trial of Ad26.COV2.S vaccine versus placebo. CDR3 sequence: CASRTSGSTNEQFF. The CDR3, as DNA: TGCGCCAGCAGAACTAGCGGGTCCACTAATGAGCAGTTCTTC.